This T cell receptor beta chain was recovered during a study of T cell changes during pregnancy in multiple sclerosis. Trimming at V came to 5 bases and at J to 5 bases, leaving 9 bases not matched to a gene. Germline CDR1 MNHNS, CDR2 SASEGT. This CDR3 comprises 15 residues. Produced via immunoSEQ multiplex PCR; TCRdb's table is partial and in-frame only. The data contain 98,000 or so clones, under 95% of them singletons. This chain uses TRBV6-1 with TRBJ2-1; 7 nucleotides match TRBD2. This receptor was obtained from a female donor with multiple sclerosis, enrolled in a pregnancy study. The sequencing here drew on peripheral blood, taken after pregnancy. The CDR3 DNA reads TGTGCCAGCAGTAAGCTGGCTAGCGGCAACAATGAGCAGTTCTTC. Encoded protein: CASSKLASGNNEQFF.